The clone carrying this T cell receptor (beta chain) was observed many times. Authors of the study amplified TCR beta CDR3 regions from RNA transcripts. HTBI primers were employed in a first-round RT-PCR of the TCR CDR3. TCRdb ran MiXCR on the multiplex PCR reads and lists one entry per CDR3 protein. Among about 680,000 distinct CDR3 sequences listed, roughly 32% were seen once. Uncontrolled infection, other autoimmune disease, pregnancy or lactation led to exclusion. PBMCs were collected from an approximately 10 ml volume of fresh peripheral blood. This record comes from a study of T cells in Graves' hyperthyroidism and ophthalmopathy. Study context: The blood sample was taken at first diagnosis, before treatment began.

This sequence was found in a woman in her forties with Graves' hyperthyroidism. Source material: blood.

The CDR3, as DNA: TGCAGCGTTGAGGTGACAGGGTCGGGGCAGCCCCAGCATTTT. It codes for CSVEVTGSGQPQHF. The chain joins TRBV29-1 to TRBJ1-5; 7 bases line up with TRBD1. Germline V gene lookup returns CDR1 SQVTM and CDR2 ANQGSEA. The junction had 9 bases not matched to a gene; V was cut back by 3 bases and J by 7 bases. The CDR3 spans 14 residues.